This T cell receptor beta chain was documented in a study of Tregs in tolerant kidney transplant recipients. Study-level background: A 3-day belatacept mixed lymphocyte reaction, sometimes plus 5-day graft donor restimulation, preceded CD4+CD25+CD127- sorting.

A remark on this clone: Antigen specificity is unknown.

Clones were read by immunoSEQ multiplex PCR, and TCRdb kept only the in-frame ones, dropping some. The sample records about 44,000 clones, about 95% being singletons. Study findings and constraints: This study did not directly address biological reproducibility.

The CDR3 length is 15 residues. Germline CDR1 and CDR2: MNHEY and SMNVEV (reference sequence). The J segment lost 0 bases and the V segment lost 6 bases, leaving 8 bases of the junction unmatched. Source material: Tregs from blood cultured with allogeneic cells. V and J are TRBV27 and TRBJ2-7; 7 bases are a match to TRBD2. The receptor's source is a human donor in good health. CDR3 sequence reads: CASRLRESGSYEQYF. For the CDR3, the DNA is TGTGCCAGCAGGTTGCGGGAGAGCGGCTCCTACGAGCAGTACTTC.